This TCR beta chain was found in a study of Graves' ophthalmopathy and Graves' hyperthyroidism. Findings and limits, study-wide: With a specificity of 72.22% and a sensitivity of more than 65%, the model predicted ophthalmopathy progression. Most thyroid-expanded clonotypes exceeding 0.001 frequency were also found in blood.

The length of the CDR3 is 14 residues. Germline CDR1 reads DFQATT; CDR2 reads SNEGSKA (reference sequence). V was clipped by 3 bases and J by 3 bases; unmatched bases: 5. Amplified TCR beta CDR3 regions were obtained using RNA transcripts as template. The workflow started with a first-round RT-PCR run with HTBI primers and then moved on to a second-round multiplex PCR. TCRdb re-derived calls from the multiplex PCR reads in MiXCR, one entry per CDR3 protein. Of about 230,000 distinct CDR3 sequences in the sample, about 46% were seen once. A remark on this clonotype: The antigen is undetermined.

Moderate-to-severe activity, CAS ≥3, NOSPECS ≥4 and duration under 3 months were recorded for donors with ophthalmopathy. The authors diagnosed from clinical symptoms, serum thyroxine, TRAb, thyroid ultrasound and orbital computed tomography. The TCR was taken from an adult man with Graves' ophthalmopathy. V usage is TRBV20-1 and J usage is TRBJ1-2; TRBD1 matches 9 bases. The sequencing input was peripheral blood. Written as DNA, the CDR3 is TGCAGTGCTAGTGGGGGGGACAGGGACTATGGCTACACCTTC. Translated: CSASGGDRDYGYTF.